This T cell receptor (beta chain) came from a study of T-cell memory formation after mild COVID-19. The authors produced TCR alpha and TCR beta cDNA libraries with sample barcodes and UMIs by 5'RACE using constant-segment primers. TCRdb called the 5' RACE reads again in MiXCR, with one record for every CDR3 protein. The sample carries 550,000 to 600,000 distinct CDR3 sequences, less than 25% recorded once. This CDR3 spans 12 amino acids. The V gene's germline CDR1 is DFQATT and CDR2 SNEGSKA (reference sequence). Trimming stripped 1 base from V and 8 bases from J, with 9 bases between. Material for sequencing was PBMCs or a T cell subset sorted from them (not recorded which). The sequence was collected from an adult woman who had mild COVID-19 (a few samples of this study predate the infection). Cell type and time point are not known. This rearrangement joins TRBV20-1 to TRBJ1-3; D remains unclear. Here the CDR3 DNA reads TGCAGTGCTAGAGCCCCTTGGGACACCATATATTTT. Translated: CSARAPWDTIYF.